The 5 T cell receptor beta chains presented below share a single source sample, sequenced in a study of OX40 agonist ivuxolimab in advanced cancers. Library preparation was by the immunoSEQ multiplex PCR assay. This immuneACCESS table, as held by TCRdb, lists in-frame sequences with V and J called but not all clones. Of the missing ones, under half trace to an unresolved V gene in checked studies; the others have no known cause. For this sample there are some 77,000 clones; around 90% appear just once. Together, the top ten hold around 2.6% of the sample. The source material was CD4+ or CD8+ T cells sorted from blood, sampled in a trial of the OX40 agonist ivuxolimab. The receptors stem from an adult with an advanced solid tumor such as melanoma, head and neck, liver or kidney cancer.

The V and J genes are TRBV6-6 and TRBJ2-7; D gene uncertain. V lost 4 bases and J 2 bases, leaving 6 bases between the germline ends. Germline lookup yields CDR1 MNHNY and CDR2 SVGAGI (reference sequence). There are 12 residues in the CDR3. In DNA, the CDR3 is TGTGCCAGCAGTTCCAGCCCCTACGAGCAGTACTTC. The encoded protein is CASSSSPYEQYF.

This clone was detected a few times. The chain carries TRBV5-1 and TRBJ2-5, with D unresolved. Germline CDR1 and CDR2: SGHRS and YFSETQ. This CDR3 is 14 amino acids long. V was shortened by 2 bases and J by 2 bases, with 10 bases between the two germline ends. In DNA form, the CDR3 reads TGCGCCAGCAGCTTTGGAGAACTACAAGAGACCCAGTACTTC. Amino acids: CASSFGELQETQYF.

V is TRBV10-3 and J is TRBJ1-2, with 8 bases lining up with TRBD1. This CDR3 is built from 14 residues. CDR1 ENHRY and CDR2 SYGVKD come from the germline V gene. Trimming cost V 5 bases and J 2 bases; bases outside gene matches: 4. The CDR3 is CAISRDRRNYGYTF. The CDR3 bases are TGTGCCATCAGTCGGGACAGGCGAAACTATGGCTACACCTTC.

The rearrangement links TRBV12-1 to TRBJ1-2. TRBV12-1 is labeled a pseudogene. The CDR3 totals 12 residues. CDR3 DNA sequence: TGTGCCAGCAGCTGTCGAAGAGATGGCTACACCTTC. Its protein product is CASSCRRDGYTF.

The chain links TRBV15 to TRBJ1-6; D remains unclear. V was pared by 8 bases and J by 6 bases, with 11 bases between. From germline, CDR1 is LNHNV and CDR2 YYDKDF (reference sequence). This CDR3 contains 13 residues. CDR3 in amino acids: CATGGGLNSPLHF. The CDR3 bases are TGTGCCACCGGCGGCGGTCTTAATTCACCCCTCCACTTT.